This T cell receptor (beta chain) was sequenced in a study of a mutant IDH1 vaccine in newly diagnosed glioma. In the case of this clone: Its target is unknown.

The CDR3 is 17 residues long. The protocol was immunoSEQ multiplex PCR, while the TCRdb copy is restricted to in-frame clones and leaves out a portion. In the table there are about 12,000 clones, roughly 79% of which are singletons. Time point meaning: week 47, end of study. Each vaccine dose was 300 ug of mutant IDH1 20-mer peptide, with topical imiquimod. Here the sequenced sample was PBMCs, taken from a glioma patient whose treatment included an IDH1 peptide vaccine. V is TRBV21-1 and J is TRBJ2-1. TRBV21-1 is classified as a pseudogene. The clonotype originates from a woman aged 40 to 49 with glioma. CDR3 bases: TGTGCCAGCAGCAAAGTCCCGTGGGGGTTCGGGCCGAATGAGCAGTTCTTC. It translates to CASSKVPWGFGPNEQFF.